This T cell receptor beta chain was documented in a study of identical twins (dated by TCRdb to the mid-2010s). In terms of the full investigation: To test whether fetal clonotypes persist, the study used deep sequencing on TCR alpha and beta repertoires from monozygotic twins, unrelated adults of various ages, and cord blood. To rule out contamination, replicate twin experiments were performed at different times with different library preparation protocols. Beyond this particular receptor, the publication reports: In monozygotic twins, out-of-frame TCR alpha sharing was systematically underestimated by recombination models, although the models agreed with sharing between unrelated individuals. Fewer insertions were carried by abundant cord blood beta clonotypes, a similar but weaker trend appeared in young adult naive repertoires, and no such trend appeared in memory repertoires. In beta out-of-frame sequences, excess twin sharing was weaker, because having fewer shared sequences lowered the signal-to-noise ratio. Because the same donors could not be followed over many years, conclusions were based on cross-sectional statistical analysis. Out-of-frame TCR alpha sequences shared between twins showed an excess of low generation-probability sequences compared with coincidental sharing between unrelated individuals. Invariant T cells such as MAIT and iNKT could partly confound zero-insertion analyses, though diverse VJ usage argued against this for most clonotypes.

The receptor library was made with 5' RACE. TCRdb shows the sequencer as Illumina HiSeq 2000. Template switching added a universal primer binding site, and the final cDNA carried a unique molecular identifier that allowed TCR cDNA molecules to be counted accurately. First-strand cDNA for TCR alpha and beta chains was synthesized from specific primers in the conserved constant-segment region. Each cDNA library was double barcoded, with a SMART-Mk sample barcode plus Illumina barcodes, to control for contamination. TruSeq adapter sequences, together with Illumina sample barcodes, were added in two successive PCR steps. The TCR alpha and beta cDNA libraries were sequenced on the Illumina HiSeq platform using custom primers. Regarding the original processing steps: MiGEC processed the raw reads to extract unique molecular identifiers, while MiXCR was used to determine the CDR3 positions. Recombination models were inferred per individual with the repgenHMM and IGoR tools using an EM algorithm. Shared clonotypes were analyzed with the tcR package in R, and sharing was normalized by the product of cloneset sizes. Out-of-frame nonproductive sequences were analyzed to study raw recombination free of thymic and clonal selection effects. TCRdb trimmed public reads at Q25 via fastp, called clones via MiXCR and kept in-frame beta chains. Identical CDR3 proteins give one entry, which carries the most common genes and DNA. The V and J calls were determined by TCRdb, not by the authors. The table for this sample lists some 1,600,000 distinct CDR3 sequences; 25% to 35% of them were counted only once. The top ten hold 0.27% of the sample.

This clonotype was recorded at least ten times. The clone's antigen remains unknown. No much larger clonotype is one base removed from it; base qualities were not supplied. Every donor in the study was a healthy Caucasian. Material: cord blood. This clonotype was obtained from a newborn girl in good health.

The DNA reads TGTGCCAGCAGCACGGGACTAGCCTACGAGCAGTACTTC. Translated, it reads CASSTGLAYEQYF. The chain couples TRBV6-5 to TRBJ2-7; 8 central bases correspond to TRBD2. From cysteine to phenylalanine, the CDR3 is 13 amino acids long. The entry retains the CDR3 DNA only, 39 bases that are in frame from base 1. Trimmed from V: 6 bases; trimmed from J: 2 bases; junction bases lacking a gene match: 3. The germline V gene sets CDR1 to MNHEY and CDR2 to SVGAGI.